Below are 5 T cell receptor beta chains sequenced from a single sample in a study of cytomegalovirus exposure and HLA in healthy donors. The PCR made use of 60 Vbeta and 13 Jbeta primers. The protocol was immunoSEQ multiplex PCR, while the TCRdb copy is restricted to in-frame clones and leaves out a portion. The data contain some 150,000 clones, 60% to 85% of them singletons. The sample was PBMCs. The receptor source for this set is a woman aged 40 to 55 in good health and CMV-seropositive.

The rearrangement uses TRBV13 and TRBJ2-3; weak D call: TRBD2 (5 bases). The V and J ends lost 6 bases and 8 bases respectively, with 21 bases between them. The germline V gene has CDR1 PRHDT and CDR2 FYEKMQ (reference sequence). The CDR3 is made up of 15 amino acids. The CDR3 loop reads CASSYPWASGGTQYF. The CDR3 DNA reads as TGTGCCAGCAGTTACCCTTGGGCCAGCGGTGGTACGCAGTATTTT. Full variable domain (outside the CDR3, taken from reference TRBV13 and TRBJ2-3): AAGVIQSPRHLIKEKRETATLKCYPIPRHDTVYWYQQGPGQDPQFLISFYEKMQSDKGSIPDRFSAQQFSDYHSELNMSSLELGDSALYFCASSYPWASGGTQYFGPGTRLTVL.

The chain couples TRBV5-4 to TRBJ1-3; TRBD1 is a possible D gene (6 bases). Trimming pared 0 bases from V and 2 bases from J, leaving 12 bases between. This CDR3 is built from 16 residues. CDR1 is SGHNT and CDR2 is YYREEE in the germline V gene (reference sequence). The CDR3 nucleotides read TGTGCCAGCAGCTTGGAGCAGGGGTCGGCTGGAAACACCATATATTTT. This sequence encodes CASSLEQGSAGNTIYF.

The chain joins TRBV4-2 to TRBJ2-1; TRBD1 is a possible D gene (5 bases). The V end lost 4 bases, the J end lost 10 bases, and 11 bases lay between the germline ends. CDR3 length: 12 amino acids. Germline V gene lookup returns CDR1 LGHNA and CDR2 YNFKEQ. The CDR3 loop is CASSRAGREQFF. DNA for the CDR3: TGTGCCAGCAGCCGAGCAGGGCGGGAGCAGTTCTTC.

This chain joins TRBV7-3 and TRBJ2-2, with D unresolved. This CDR3 has 15 residues. Germline CDR1 is SGHTA and CDR2 is FQGTGA. V lost 5 bases, J lost 6 bases, and 16 bases lay in between. The CDR3 region has the DNA TGTGCCAGCAGCCCTGGGCGTGCGTGGCCCGGGGAGCTGTTTTTT. It codes for CASSPGRAWPGELFF.

This rearrangement joins TRBV7-9 to TRBJ1-1; unclear D gene. The V and J ends lost 1 base and 1 base respectively, with 4 bases between them. Germline V gives CDR1 SEHNR, CDR2 FQNEAQ (reference sequence). The CDR3 has 13 residues. In DNA, the CDR3 is TGTGCCAGCAGCTTAGAAGCGAACACTGAAGCTTTCTTT. This codes for CASSLEANTEAFF.